The entry below describes one T cell receptor (beta chain). Its binding antigen is unknown. Base quality data are lacking; no much larger clone is found one base away. The donors were healthy, HIV-negative adults with no recently reported acute infections or vaccinations. Every donor was a Caucasian adult living in Nashville, Tennessee, USA. Magnetic negative selection was used to enrich CD4+ T cells, after which naive cells were positively selected on CD45RA and the negative fraction became the memory subset. Blood was collected by leukapheresis, and PBMCs were isolated by Ficoll-Histopaque density gradient centrifugation and then cryopreserved in liquid nitrogen vapor phase. Purity and quantity of every magnetically sorted T cell population were checked by analytical flow cytometry. Each sorted fraction had its genomic DNA isolated and then quantified by UV absorbance on a Nanodrop 2000c. The source of the sample is a study of shared clonotypes between healthy human individuals (dated by TCRdb to about 2020). Background on the whole study: The cohort included a few men and a couple of women between 18 and 49 years of age. Each donor's leukapheresis produced roughly between roughly 0.9 and 9 billion PBMCs. Blood TCR repertoires of five healthy adults were deeply sequenced to estimate repertoire size and the extent of clonotype sharing between individuals. Libraries were prepared and TCR repertoires were sequenced by different laboratories using diverse techniques, in order to increase sequencing depth and limit assay-specific biases. For each donor, CD4 naive and CD4 memory were each run on three plates, CD8 naive on two plates, and CD8 memory on one plate. What the research found in general, with its limitations: The small number of donors limited the genetic and exposure-history diversity represented. Compared with non-shared clonotypes, clonotypes shared by all four sorted-subset donors had higher generation probabilities. Incomplete sequencing was indicated by rarefaction of sorted-subset datasets, despite the large sequencing depth. Across a few donors, approximately 5% of naive CD4, 3.5% of naive CD8, roughly 2.3% of memory CD4, and over 0.35% of memory CD8 clonotypes were shared. Only blood was sampled, and tissue TCR repertoires likely differ from those in blood. Pairwise subsampling indicated that sequencing depth was expected to affect the degree of clonotype sharing among donors. Estimated clonotype richness was generally larger for naive than for memory subsets.

Reading from cysteine to phenylalanine, the CDR3 counts 17 amino acids. Just CDR3 DNA is preserved here, 51 bases in frame from base 1. CDR1 and CDR2 are read off the germline V gene as SGHRS and YFSETQ. V is trimmed back by 4 bases and J by 1 base, and the junction contains 6 bases that no gene match accounts for. Using the deep immunoSEQ assay, TCR CDR3 regions were amplified from genomic DNA by multiplex PCR. Genomic DNA extracted from each cell subset was distributed evenly over all wells of several immunoSEQ 96-well plates, and each plate served as one replicate. Each replicate PCR for sorted subsets received about 0.2 ug genomic DNA, equal to around 32,000 T cell genomes. Purified libraries were quantified with a Qubit 3.0 fluorometer, sized on a Bioanalyzer 2100, and re-quantified with the KAPA Library Quantification kit. Each immunoSEQ 96-well plate was sequenced on its own single-read 150-cycle Illumina NextSeq 550 flow cell. The source study handled its data this way. Because the immunoSEQ output held only junctional sequences and lacked quality scores, the filtering could not match the filtering applied to full-length reads. Sequences were annotated with PyIR, a Python wrapper for IgBLAST v1.9, using IMGT germline references to assign V/J genes and CDR3. Any read was removed if the V/J assignment was weak (E-value above 1e-6), the CDR3 was missing, or the read contained stop codons, out-of-frame junctions, or ambiguous translated residues. A V3J clonotype was defined by an identical inferred V gene, J gene, and CDR3 amino acid sequence. To compute the percentage overlap between repertoires, the number of shared unique clonotypes was divided by the size of the smaller repertoire. Three approaches were used to assess repertoire richness: RTK rarefaction, the Chao1 estimator, and Recon v2.1 estimates of unobserved clonotypes. Generation probabilities for all TCRbeta clonotypes obtained by the gDNA method from four donors were computed using OLGA. This is the immuneACCESS table as TCRdb keeps it, with only in-frame sequences that have V and J called. A part of the clones is gone; compared with another copy, unresolved V genes explain less than half, and the rest is unexplained. Clone size and the V and J calls come from that table; the DNA yielded D and trimming. The sample table lists roughly 2.2 million clones, 85% to 95% of them with a count of one. The ten largest account for roughly 0.36% of the sample.

The rearrangement joined TRBV5-1 to TRBJ2-3, and TRBD2 matches 13 of the central bases. The sample consisted of naive CD4+ T cells from PBMCs. The cell subset or site label corresponds to: CD45RA+ positively selected. The receptor's source is a man in his late teens or twenties in good health. Some clones in this sample may be carry-over from other donors' samples. The CDR3 protein sequence reads: CASSTRGTSGGTDTQYF. The sequenced DNA: TGCGCCAGCAGCACCCGGGGGACTAGCGGGGGCACAGATACGCAGTATTTT.